The T cell receptor beta chain described here comes from a study of cytomegalovirus exposure and HLA in healthy donors. With 60 Vbeta and 13 Jbeta primers, the PCR was carried out. Some clones are missing from TCRdb's copy, which holds only in-frame ones; the method was immunoSEQ multiplex PCR. The sample includes about 120,000 clones, approximately 78% of them seen just once. CDR3 length: 15 amino acids. Germline CDR1 is LNHDA and CDR2 is SQIVND (reference sequence). V was cut by 3 bases and J by 0 bases, with 9 bases left in between. This chain connects TRBV19 to TRBJ2-1; no clear D. This receptor was taken from a woman in her thirties in good health and CMV-seropositive. Material for sequencing was PBMCs. The CDR3 reads CASSIGQSSYNEQFF. The CDR3 DNA sequence: TGTGCCAGTAGTATTGGGCAGAGCTCCTACAATGAGCAGTTCTTC.